This paragraph covers one T cell receptor (beta chain) sequence. Produced via immunoSEQ multiplex PCR; TCRdb's table is partial and in-frame only. The sample has some 330,000 clones; approximately 87% are singletons. Germline CDR1 is MGHDK and CDR2 is SYGVNS. Trimming pared 4 bases from V and 1 base from J, leaving 8 bases between. This CDR3 contains 14 residues. These data belong to a study of blood T cell repertoires in COVID-19. Study-wide context: The analysed material was cDNA or gDNA that came from T cells, B-cell-depleted T cells, or PBMCs.

Sequenced sample: peripheral blood. This TCR was recovered from a woman aged 50 to 60 with active or convalescent COVID-19. The rearrangement joins TRBV25-1 to TRBJ1-5; TRBD1 is a possible D gene (5 bases). CDR3 residues: CASSGTTSNQPQHF. DNA of the CDR3: TGTGCCAGCAGTGGGACAACAAGCAATCAGCCCCAGCATTTT.